Listed below are T cell receptor beta chains from one sample, sequenced in a study of blood T cell repertoires in COVID-19. Clones were read by immunoSEQ multiplex PCR, and TCRdb kept only the in-frame ones, dropping some. The sample lists around 260,000 clones; approximately 92% were seen once. The sample comprised PBMCs or T cells enriched from blood (not recorded which). These receptors were taken from a woman in her thirties who had recovered from COVID-19. The CDR3 runs from the conserved cysteine through the conserved F or W. The order of the fields is CDR3 protein, V gene, J gene.

CDR3 protein: CSASWGDSYEQYF
V gene: TRBV20-1
J gene: TRBJ2-7

CDR3 protein: CASSSFGNSGYTF
V gene: TRBV28
J gene: TRBJ1-2

CDR3 protein: CASRLEAAGHEQYF
V gene: TRBV27
J gene: TRBJ2-7

CDR3 protein: CASSPHGVAGGGPVAKNIQYF
V gene: TRBV19
J gene: TRBJ2-4

CDR3 protein: CASSGQGAVADTQYF
V gene: TRBV19
J gene: TRBJ2-3

CDR3 protein: CASSFIGEGDTEAFF
V gene: TRBV5-6
J gene: TRBJ1-1

CDR3 protein: CASSLWTGELRGANVLTF
V gene: TRBV5-1
J gene: TRBJ2-6

CDR3 protein: CASSDIAGSYNEQFF
V gene: TRBV6-4
J gene: TRBJ2-1

CDR3 protein: CASSFLQGAGGYTF
V gene: TRBV7-2
J gene: TRBJ1-2

CDR3 protein: CASSPSPPYEQYF
V gene: TRBV9
J gene: TRBJ2-7

CDR3 protein: CASSNPTGGSTPAKNIQYF
V gene: TRBV27
J gene: TRBJ2-4

CDR3 protein: CSVITGNYGYTF
V gene: TRBV29-1
J gene: TRBJ1-2

CDR3 protein: CSARTYNEQFF
V gene: TRBV20-1
J gene: TRBJ2-1

CDR3 protein: CATRQGAAEKLFF
V gene: TRBV10-3
J gene: TRBJ1-4

CDR3 protein: CASSMEVTYNEQFF
V gene: TRBV19
J gene: TRBJ2-1

CDR3 protein: CASSSRTSGRRDEQFF
V gene: TRBV7-3
J gene: TRBJ2-1

CDR3 protein: CATSRNRGYYEKLFF
V gene: TRBV15
J gene: TRBJ1-4

CDR3 protein: CASRASGYNEQFF
V gene: TRBV28
J gene: TRBJ2-1

CDR3 protein: CASSLNGPYNEQFF
V gene: TRBV18
J gene: TRBJ2-1

CDR3 protein: CASSRSTGAGGQETQYF
V gene: TRBV4-1
J gene: TRBJ2-5

CDR3 protein: CASSRDRGERNYGYTF
V gene: TRBV6-2/TRBV6-3
J gene: TRBJ1-2

CDR3 protein: CASSTTGGGISNQPQHF
V gene: TRBV19
J gene: TRBJ1-5

CDR3 protein: CASSLRFNTEAFF
V gene: TRBV11-2
J gene: TRBJ1-1

CDR3 protein: CASSTRDFYAYEQYF
V gene: TRBV27
J gene: TRBJ2-7

CDR3 protein: CASSLVSGGYSYNEQFF
V gene: TRBV19
J gene: TRBJ2-1

CDR3 protein: CASSYTVTGYEQYF
V gene: TRBV6-5
J gene: TRBJ2-7

CDR3 protein: CASRRENNEQFF
V gene: TRBV18
J gene: TRBJ2-1

CDR3 protein: CASRLGRMNTEAFF
V gene: TRBV27
J gene: TRBJ1-1

CDR3 protein: CAISEPLIGGEQYF
V gene: TRBV10-3
J gene: TRBJ2-7

CDR3 protein: CASSQVIGRNNEQFF
V gene: TRBV4-3
J gene: TRBJ2-1

CDR3 protein: CASSRIAGGLLSDTGELFF
V gene: TRBV4-1
J gene: TRBJ2-2

CDR3 protein: CASSFATGEQYF
V gene: TRBV7-2
J gene: TRBJ2-7

CDR3 protein: CASTRQGTTNEKLFF
V gene: TRBV5-1
J gene: TRBJ1-4

CDR3 protein: CAISDGSGYTDTQYF
V gene: TRBV10-3
J gene: TRBJ2-3

CDR3 protein: CASSPTGTTGELFF
V gene: TRBV11-3
J gene: TRBJ2-2

CDR3 protein: CASSSTGNQPQHF
V gene: TRBV7-2
J gene: TRBJ1-5

CDR3 protein: CASSQLAGLSYEQYF
V gene: TRBV14
J gene: TRBJ2-7

CDR3 protein: CAGLGGTSGGTYEQYF
V gene: TRBV5-4
J gene: TRBJ2-7

CDR3 protein: CASSSKDMSYEQYF
V gene: TRBV6-5
J gene: TRBJ2-7

CDR3 protein: CASSLASGALNEQFF
V gene: TRBV7-2
J gene: TRBJ2-1